Shown below are 29 T cell receptor beta chains from a single sample sequenced in a study of T cell changes during pregnancy in multiple sclerosis. Sequencing was performed with immunoSEQ multiplex PCR; in TCRdb, only in-frame clones are kept and a portion is missing. The sample shows about 40,000 clones, 70% to 90% of them seen only once. This specimen consisted of CD4+ T cells from peripheral blood mononuclear cells, obtained in the first trimester of pregnancy. These receptor sequences come from a female donor with multiple sclerosis, enrolled in a pregnancy study.

The sample holds a few counts of this clone. The chain is built from TRBV6-6 and TRBJ1-3; D is unclear. The CDR3 runs to 15 residues. Germline loops: CDR1 MNHNY, CDR2 SVGAGI (reference sequence). Deletions cut 5 bases from V and 0 bases from J, with 11 bases between. In DNA, the CDR3 is TGTGCCAGCAGTGTACAGCACGGCTCTGGAAACACCATATATTTT. Its protein is CASSVQHGSGNTIYF.

This rearrangement joins TRBV27 to TRBJ2-7, with D possibly being TRBD2 (5 bases). V lost 5 bases to trimming and J lost 1 base, with 12 bases between them. The CDR3 covers 14 residues. Germline lookup yields CDR1 MNHEY and CDR2 SMNVEV (reference sequence). CDR3: CASSPRTLSYEQYF. CDR3 in DNA: TGTGCCAGCAGTCCCCGGACTTTATCCTACGAGCAGTACTTC.

The chain has TRBV6-1 and TRBJ1-3, with 8 positions matching TRBD1. This CDR3 contains 17 residues. Germline-derived CDR1 and CDR2 are MNHNS and SASEGT. After removal of 0 bases from V and 1 base from J, the junction contained 5 bases not matched to a gene. For the CDR3, the DNA is TGTGCCAGCAGTGAAGCCAGGCAGGGGGCGTCTGGAAACACCATATATTTT. This sequence encodes CASSEARQGASGNTIYF.

The CDR3 sequence: CSAWTGGNSPLHF. CDR3 DNA: TGCAGCGCCTGGACAGGGGGTAATTCACCCCTCCACTTT. The chain carries TRBV29-1 and TRBJ1-6; TRBD1 agrees at 10 bases. Germline CDR1 and CDR2: SQVTM and ANQGSEA. The CDR3 sequence is 13 residues long. J gave up 6 bases and V 7 bases, and 3 bases lay outside the gene matches.

J is TRBJ2-7 and V is TRBV6-5, with 9 bases lining up with TRBD2. CDR3 length: 15 amino acids. In germline, CDR1 is MNHEY, CDR2 SVGAGI. The V gene end was trimmed by 4 bases and the J gene end by 0 bases; junction bases not matched to a gene: 4. CDR3 protein: CASSSLAGPSYEQYF. The CDR3 DNA sequence: TGTGCCAGCAGTTCTCTAGCGGGGCCCTCCTACGAGCAGTACTTC.

This rearrangement joins TRBV6-5 to TRBJ2-5, with a tentative D call TRBD1 (5 bases). V was clipped by 8 bases and J by 0 bases, with 7 bases between them. Germline-derived CDR1 and CDR2 are MNHEY and SVGAGI. The CDR3 has 12 amino acids. The CDR3 DNA is TGTGCCAGCCAAGGGGACCAAGAGACCCAGTACTTC. Translation gives CASQGDQETQYF.

The CDR3 sequence is CASSLLTDTYEQYF. The CDR3 DNA reads TGCGCCAGCAGCTTGTTGACGGACACCTACGAGCAGTACTTC. The chain joins TRBV5-1 to TRBJ2-7, with a possible D match to TRBD1 (5 bases). Germline CDR1 SGHRS, CDR2 YFSETQ. Trimming took off 1 base at V and 2 bases at J, with 10 bases between the two ends. The CDR3 length is 14 residues.

V gene TRBV12-1 combines with J gene TRBJ2-7; the table's TRBD1 call for D was not verified on the DNA. TRBV12-1 is deemed a pseudogene. The CDR3 covers 14 residues. This chain's CDR3 is CASSFPVRANEQYF. CDR3 coding DNA: TGTGCCAGCAGCTTCCCGGTCAGGGCGAACGAGCAGTACTTC.

The count of this clone is one. V is TRBV7-2 and J is TRBJ2-3; 7 bases fit TRBD2. The trim removed 1 base at V and 6 bases at J, leaving 4 bases unmatched. The CDR3 is 14 amino acids. Germline V CDR1 and CDR2: SGHTA, FQGNSA. Written as DNA, the CDR3 is TGTGCCAGCAGCTTAGGGACTAGTGGGGATACGCAGTATTTT. Translating gives CASSLGTSGDTQYF.

The V gene is TRBV11-2, the J gene TRBJ1-3; D not certain. The V end was cut by 0 bases, the J end by 0 bases, with 12 bases between. Germline CDR1 is SGHAT and CDR2 is FQNNGV. This CDR3 spans 17 amino acids. CDR3 sequence reads: CASSLEAHPSSGNTIYF. CDR3 sequence (DNA): TGTGCCAGCAGCTTAGAGGCCCATCCATCCTCTGGAAACACCATATATTTT.

This rearrangement joins TRBV2 to TRBJ1-1, with D hard to call. Germline V gene data show CDR1 as SNHLY and CDR2 as FYNNEI. The germline V and J ends were trimmed by 4 bases and 11 bases, with 8 bases remaining between them. The CDR3 runs 10 residues. The CDR3 loop is CASSAPRAFF. DNA for the CDR3: TGTGCCAGCAGTGCCCCACGGGCTTTCTTT.

The gene calls are TRBV7-2 and TRBJ1-5; 8 nucleotides align to TRBD1. V shed 3 bases and J 12 bases; nucleotides not matched to a gene: 7. CDR1 SGHTA and CDR2 FQGNSA come from the germline V gene. The CDR3 spans 13 residues. CDR3 in DNA: TGTGCCAGCAGCTTCGACAGGGGCATGAGCCAGCATTTT. Translation: CASSFDRGMSQHF. Full variable domain (missing parts from reference TRBV7-2 and TRBJ1-5): GAGVSQSPSNKVTEKGKDVELRCDPISGHTALYWYRQSLGQGLEFLIYFQGNSAPDKSGLPSDRFSAERTGGSVSTLTIQRTQQEDSAVYLCASSFDRGMSQHFGDGTRLSIL.

The chain recombines TRBV5-1 with TRBJ2-5; 9 bases align to TRBD2. CDR3 length: 20 amino acids. V dropped 3 bases and J dropped 0; count of bases not matched to a gene: 18. CDR1 SGHRS and CDR2 YFSETQ come from the germline V gene. DNA of the CDR3: TGCGCCAGCAGCTCTTGGAATTCGAGGCTAGCGGGAACCGACCAAGAGACCCAGTACTTC. Translating gives CASSSWNSRLAGTDQETQYF.

V is TRBV27 and J is TRBJ2-2, with D perhaps TRBD1 (6 bases). The CDR3 spans 15 residues. Germline V lookup: CDR1 MNHEY, CDR2 SMNVEV (reference sequence). V lost 6 bases and J lost 6, with 17 bases in between. CDR3 protein: CASSPQGSVAGELFF. The CDR3 DNA is TGTGCCAGCAGCCCACAGGGATCGGTTGCCGGGGAGCTGTTTTTT.

The CDR3 DNA sequence: TGTGCCAGCAGCTTTCAGGGACAAATATCCGACCGTTCCTACGAGCAGTACTTC. Residues: CASSFQGQISDRSYEQYF. The chain couples TRBV5-6 to TRBJ2-7; tentatively, D is TRBD1 (6 bases). CDR1 is SGHDT, CDR2 YYEEEE, per germline. This CDR3 has 18 amino acids. V was clipped by 2 bases and J by 1 base, with 22 bases between them.

The rearrangement uses TRBV29-1 and TRBJ2-7; perhaps TRBD2 as D (5 bases). The CDR3 has 10 amino acids. V lost 5 bases and J lost 6, with 8 bases in between. Germline CDR1 and CDR2: SQVTM and ANQGSEA. The CDR3 nucleotides are TGCAGCGTTCGTCGGGGCGAGCAGTACTTC. This encodes CSVRRGEQYF.

The J gene is TRBJ2-2, the V gene TRBV9, with D tentatively TRBD1 (5 bases). This CDR3 comprises 13 residues. From germline, CDR1 is SGDLS and CDR2 YYNGEE. Trimming pared 4 bases from V and 6 bases from J, leaving 10 bases between. CDR3 amino acids: CASSPRQSGELFF. DNA for the CDR3: TGTGCCAGCAGCCCTAGACAGTCCGGGGAGCTGTTTTTT. The variable domain in full, with the rest retrieved from reference TRBV9 and TRBJ2-2, is DSGVTQTPKHLITATGQRVTLRCSPRSGDLSVYWYQQSLDQGLQFLIQYYNGEERAKGNILERFSAQQFPDLHSELNLSSLELGDSALYFCASSPRQSGELFFGEGSRLTVL.

The count of this clone is one. The chain links TRBV19 to TRBJ1-2; D is possibly TRBD1 (5 bases). Germline lookup yields CDR1 LNHDA and CDR2 SQIVND (reference sequence). This CDR3 region has 15 residues. V lost 7 bases and J lost 0, with 15 bases in between. For the CDR3, the DNA is TGTGCCAGTAAATTTGACAGTGTCTCTAACTATGGCTACACCTTC. It encodes CASKFDSVSNYGYTF.

This chain uses TRBV7-9 with TRBJ1-1, with no clear D. CDR3 length: 16 amino acids. The germline V gene encodes CDR1 SEHNR and CDR2 FQNEAQ (reference sequence). Trimming removed 8 bases at V and 1 base at J, with 20 bases between. CDR3 in amino acids: CASLGSAVDQNTEAFF. Written as DNA, the CDR3 is TGTGCCAGCCTCGGATCCGCGGTAGACCAGAACACTGAAGCTTTCTTT.

The chain employs TRBV7-2 and TRBJ2-7; unclear D gene. The CDR3 consists of 12 residues. V gave up 5 bases and J gave up 4 bases, with 9 bases separating them. Per the germline V gene, CDR1 is SGHTA and CDR2 is FQGNSA. Here the CDR3 reads CASSRSGYEQYF. The CDR3 coding sequence is TGTGCCAGCAGCCGATCGGGTTACGAGCAGTACTTC.

The V call is TRBV10-3, the J call TRBJ2-7; 7 bases are a match to TRBD2. This CDR3 has 13 residues. Trimming cost V 7 bases and J 3 bases; bases outside gene matches: 6. Germline loops: CDR1 ENHRY, CDR2 SYGVKD. The CDR3 DNA reads TGTGCCATCACCCCGGCTAGCGGCTACGAGCAGTACTTC. This gives the protein CAITPASGYEQYF.

The rearrangement joins TRBV10-1 to TRBJ1-5; D is unclear. The CDR3 has 15 amino acids. V was cut by 4 bases and J by 1 base, with 11 bases left in between. Germline V gene data show CDR1 as WNHNN and CDR2 as SYGVQD (reference sequence). For the CDR3, the DNA is TGCGCCAGCAGTGGATCGGGGTCGAGCAATCAGCCCCAGCATTTT. It codes for CASSGSGSSNQPQHF.

This chain connects TRBV2 to TRBJ2-7; 11 positions match TRBD2. CDR3 length equals 17 residues. Germline lookup yields CDR1 SNHLY and CDR2 FYNNEI. V shed 8 bases, J shed 3 bases, and the junction held 15 bases outside the gene matches. CDR3 protein: CASRGLYTTSGNYEQYF. The CDR3 DNA reads as TGTGCCAGCCGGGGGCTCTATACGACTAGCGGGAACTACGAGCAGTACTTC.

The CDR3 protein is CASSSISGHGTQYF. The CDR3 DNA follows: TGTGCCAGCAGTTCTATTAGCGGCCACGGCACCCAGTACTTC. The chain couples TRBV5-6 to TRBJ2-5, with D possibly matching TRBD2 (6 bases). V shed 5 bases and J shed 8 bases, with 19 bases lying between them. This CDR3 contains 14 residues. Per germline, CDR1 SGHDT and CDR2 YYEEEE.

V and J are TRBV7-2 and TRBJ2-2; TRBD2 aligns across 11 bases. Per germline, CDR1 SGHTA and CDR2 FQGNSA. The CDR3 contains 17 residues. V lost 0 bases to trimming and J lost 6 bases; unmatched junction nucleotides: 6. DNA for the CDR3: TGTGCCAGCAGCTTAGCGGCGCTAGCGGGAGGTCCCGGGGAGCTGTTTTTT. It translates to CASSLAALAGGPGELFF.

The chain combines TRBV18 with TRBJ2-5; D is perhaps TRBD1 (8 bases). The CDR3 is 14 amino acids. CDR1 and CDR2 from the germline V gene are KGHSH and LQKENI. Trimming pared 2 bases from V and 5 bases from J, leaving 12 bases between. The CDR3 bases are TGTGCCAGCTCACCAGGACAGGGAGGGGAGACCCAGTACTTC. Residues: CASSPGQGGETQYF.

This sequence joins TRBV7-9 and TRBJ2-5; 9 nucleotides match TRBD1. This CDR3 spans 14 amino acids. Trimming removed 3 bases from V and 5 bases from J; junction bases left unmatched: 4. CDR1 SEHNR and CDR2 FQNEAQ come from the germline V gene (reference sequence). In DNA, the CDR3 is TGTGCCAGCAGCTTGGGACAGGGAAGCGAGACCCAGTACTTC. Its translation is CASSLGQGSETQYF.

V usage is TRBV11-1 and J usage is TRBJ2-7; TRBD2 agrees at 10 bases. This CDR3 is built from 15 residues. The V and J ends lost 3 bases and 2 bases, in that order; junction bases with no gene match: 4. Germline CDR1 is SGHAT and CDR2 is FQDESV (reference sequence). The CDR3 loop is CASSFGSGGTYEQYF. The CDR3 DNA follows: TGTGCCAGCAGCTTTGGTAGCGGGGGGACCTACGAGCAGTACTTC.

The chain joins TRBV7-2 to TRBJ2-5; D is perhaps TRBD2 (5 bases). V lost 5 bases and J lost 2, with 12 bases in between. The length of the CDR3 is 14 residues. CDR1 is SGHTA and CDR2 is FQGNSA in the germline V gene. The DNA for the CDR3 is TGTGCCAGCAGCGCCGCCGGGAATCAAGAGACCCAGTACTTC. Amino acids: CASSAAGNQETQYF.